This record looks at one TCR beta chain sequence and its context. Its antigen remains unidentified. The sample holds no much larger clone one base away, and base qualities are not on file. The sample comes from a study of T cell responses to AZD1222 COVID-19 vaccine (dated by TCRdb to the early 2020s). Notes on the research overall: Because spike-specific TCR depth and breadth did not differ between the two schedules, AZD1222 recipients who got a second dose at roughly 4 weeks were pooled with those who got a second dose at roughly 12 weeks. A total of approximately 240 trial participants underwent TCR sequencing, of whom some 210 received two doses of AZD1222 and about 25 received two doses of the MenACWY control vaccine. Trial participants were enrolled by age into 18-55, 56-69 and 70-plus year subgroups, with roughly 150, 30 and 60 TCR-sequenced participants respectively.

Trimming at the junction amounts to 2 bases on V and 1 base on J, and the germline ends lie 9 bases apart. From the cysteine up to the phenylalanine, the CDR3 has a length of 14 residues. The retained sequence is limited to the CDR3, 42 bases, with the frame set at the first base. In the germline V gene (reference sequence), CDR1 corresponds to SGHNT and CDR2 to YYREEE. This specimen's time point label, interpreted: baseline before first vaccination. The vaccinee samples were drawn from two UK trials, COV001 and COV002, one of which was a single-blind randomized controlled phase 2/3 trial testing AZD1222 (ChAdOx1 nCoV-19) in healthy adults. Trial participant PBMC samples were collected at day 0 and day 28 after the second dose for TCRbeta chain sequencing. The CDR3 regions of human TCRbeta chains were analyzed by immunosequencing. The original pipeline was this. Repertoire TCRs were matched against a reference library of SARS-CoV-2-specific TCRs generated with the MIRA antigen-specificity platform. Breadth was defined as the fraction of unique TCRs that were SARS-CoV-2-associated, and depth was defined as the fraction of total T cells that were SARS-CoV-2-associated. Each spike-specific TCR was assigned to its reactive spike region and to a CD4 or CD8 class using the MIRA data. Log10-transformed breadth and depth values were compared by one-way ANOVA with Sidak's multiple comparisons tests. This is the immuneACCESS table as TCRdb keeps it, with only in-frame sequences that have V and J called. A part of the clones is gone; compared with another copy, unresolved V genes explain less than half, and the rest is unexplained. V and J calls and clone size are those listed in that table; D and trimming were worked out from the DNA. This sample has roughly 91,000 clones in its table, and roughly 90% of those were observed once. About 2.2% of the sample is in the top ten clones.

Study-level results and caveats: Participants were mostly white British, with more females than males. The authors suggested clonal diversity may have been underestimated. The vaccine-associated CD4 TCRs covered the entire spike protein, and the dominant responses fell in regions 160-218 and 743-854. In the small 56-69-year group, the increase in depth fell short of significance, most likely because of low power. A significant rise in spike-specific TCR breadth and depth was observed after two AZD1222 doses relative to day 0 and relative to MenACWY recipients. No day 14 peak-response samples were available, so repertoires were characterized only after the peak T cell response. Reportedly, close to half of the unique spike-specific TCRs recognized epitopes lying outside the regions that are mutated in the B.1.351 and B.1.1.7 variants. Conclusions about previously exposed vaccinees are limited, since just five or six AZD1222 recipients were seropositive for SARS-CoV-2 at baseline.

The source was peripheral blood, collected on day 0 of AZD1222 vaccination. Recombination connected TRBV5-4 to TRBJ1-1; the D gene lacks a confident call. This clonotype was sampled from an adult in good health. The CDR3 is CASSFAQKNTEAFF. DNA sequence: TGTGCCAGCAGCTTTGCGCAGAAGAACACTGAAGCTTTCTTT.